The 2 T cell receptor beta chains given below trace back to one sample, sequenced in a study of identical twins. Using its own MiXCR run on the 5' RACE reads, TCRdb lists one record per CDR3 protein. The data contain 1,800,000 or so distinct CDR3 sequences, roughly a third of them singletons. The specimen was cord blood. The source of these receptors is a newborn girl in good health.

The J gene is TRBJ2-5, the V gene TRBV5-1; a weak D match, TRBD1 (6 bases). Looked up from germline, CDR1 is SGHRS and CDR2 is YFSETQ. There are 13 residues in the CDR3. Trimming pared 3 bases from V and 11 bases from J, leaving 17 bases between. The CDR3 reads CASSSTDRSEQYF. The DNA for the CDR3 is TGCGCCAGCAGCTCTACCGACAGGAGTGAGCAGTACTTC.

This chain links TRBV28 with TRBJ1-5; D not resolved. The V end was cut by 6 bases, the J end by 6 bases, with 9 bases between. Germline values: CDR1 MDHEN, CDR2 SYDVKM. The CDR3 is 12 residues long. The CDR3 DNA is TGTGCCAGCAGAAGAGGAGGTCAGCCCCAGCATTTT. Residues: CASRRGGQPQHF.